A single T cell receptor beta chain is shown here with its context. Its antigen is currently unknown. This cohort consisted of healthy bone marrow donors. V dropped 5 bases and J dropped 2; count of bases not matched to a gene: 5. CDR3 size: 15 residues. From germline, CDR1 is MGHRA and CDR2 YSYEKL. The sample belongs to a study of cytomegalovirus exposure and HLA in healthy donors. Study-wide points: Sequences of the TCR beta chain were said to predict the HLA-A and HLA-B alleles of most subjects accurately.

A multiplex PCR was run with 60 Vbeta primers and 13 Jbeta primers. Profiled with immunoSEQ multiplex PCR; TCRdb holds only in-frame clones, not every one. The sample lists around 44,000 clones, about 90% occurring once. This sequence originates from a woman aged 40 to 50 in good health and CMV-seropositive. Sequencing was performed on PBMCs. V usage is TRBV4-1 and J usage is TRBJ2-3, with 9 bases lining up with TRBD1. For the CDR3, the DNA is TGCGCCAGCAGCTGGGGGACAGGGCCCACAGATACGCAGTATTTT. Amino acids: CASSWGTGPTDTQYF.